Following are 16 T cell receptor beta chains from one sample sequenced in a study of T-cell reconstitution after alpha-beta-depleted transplantation in children (dated by TCRdb to the mid-2010s). Interpreted using the paper, the treatment or condition label stands for: allogeneic hematopoietic cell transplantation with graft depleted of TCRalphabeta T cells and CD19 B cells. The library was obtained by PCR. Sequencing was carried out with an Illumina HiSeq 2500. Molecular barcoding was employed in the preparation of TCR libraries, with unique molecular identifiers being used to normalize TCRbeta repertoire quantification. Starting from the raw public reads, TCRdb applied fastp trimming at Q25, assembled clones with MiXCR and retained in-frame beta chains. Each CDR3 protein gets just one entry, which takes the most common genes and DNA from the rows behind it. Here the sample has hundreds of thousands of distinct CDR3 sequences; 15% to 20% occur a single time. Together, the top ten hold around 30% of the sample.

The sample here was PBMCs, mostly from graft donor cells, taken 360 days after TCRalphabeta/CD19-depleted stem cell transplant. These receptors came from a boy under two years old who had a stem cell transplant for Wiskott-Aldrich syndrome, so the T cells may come from the graft donor.

The chain joins TRBV28 to TRBJ1-2; 9 bases fit TRBD1. Germline V gene data show CDR1 as MDHEN and CDR2 as SYDVKM. The length of the CDR3 is 13 residues. V gave up 11 bases and J gave up 8 bases; unmatched junction bases: 12. CDR3 amino acids: CAARDRDSSGYTF. CDR3 nucleotides: TGTGCCGCACGGGACAGGGATAGTAGCGGCTACACCTTC.

The chain combines TRBV20-1 with TRBJ2-1, with no clear D. CDR1 and CDR2 (germline): DFQATT, SNEGSKA (reference sequence). Trimming left V 0 bases short and J 2 bases short, with 14 bases between. The CDR3 covers 16 residues. The CDR3 protein is CSARDPGHLTYNEQFF. CDR3 in DNA: TGCAGTGCTAGAGACCCAGGCCACCTTACCTACAATGAGCAGTTCTTC.

This chain joins TRBV4-3 and TRBJ2-1, with TRBD2 matching over 8 bases. Looked up from germline, CDR1 is LGHNA and CDR2 is YSLEER. There are 16 residues in the CDR3. The junction had 5 bases not matched to a gene; V was cut back by 0 bases and J by 4 bases. CDR3 sequence: CASSQDGSGTYNEQFF. In nucleotides, the CDR3 is TGCGCCAGCAGCCAAGACGGTAGCGGGACTTACAATGAGCAGTTCTTC.

The chain recombines TRBV13 with TRBJ2-1, with 9 bases fitting TRBD2. V shed 4 bases and J 2 bases; nucleotides not matched to a gene: 6. Per the germline V gene, CDR1 is PRHDT and CDR2 is FYEKMQ (reference sequence). The CDR3 is 16 residues long. The CDR3 region has the DNA TGTGCCAGCAGCTCCAATAGCGGGAGAACCTACAATGAGCAGTTCTTC. This sequence encodes CASSSNSGRTYNEQFF. Based on the CDR3 plus reference TRBV13 and TRBJ2-1, the full variable domain is AAGVIQSPRHLIKEKRETATLKCYPIPRHDTVYWYQQGPGQDPQFLISFYEKMQSDKGSIPDRFSAQQFSDYHSELNMSSLELGDSALYFCASSSNSGRTYNEQFFGPGTRLTVL.

This clonotype has more than one count but fewer than ten. The V call is TRBV4-3, the J call TRBJ2-7; 10 nucleotides agree with TRBD1. This CDR3 spans 17 amino acids. Germline V gene data show CDR1 as LGHNA and CDR2 as YSLEER. Trimming removed 0 bases from V and 3 bases from J; junction bases left unmatched: 8. The CDR3 protein is CASSQEVGTGEHYEQYF. Here the CDR3 DNA reads TGCGCCAGCAGCCAAGAAGTGGGGACAGGGGAACACTACGAGCAGTACTTC.

There are a few counts of this clonotype. This chain uses TRBV9 with TRBJ2-1, with a tentative D call TRBD2 (5 bases). CDR3 size: 13 residues. Trimming left V 6 bases short and J 0 bases short, with 7 bases between. Germline CDR1 is SGDLS and CDR2 is YYNGEE. This CDR3 is CASNRDSYNEQFF. In DNA, the CDR3 is TGTGCCAGCAACCGGGACTCCTACAATGAGCAGTTCTTC.

The CDR3 region is CASSEGGQGSYEQYF. The CDR3 DNA sequence: TGTGCCAGCAGTGAGGGAGGACAGGGGTCCTACGAGCAGTACTTC. This chain uses TRBV2 with TRBJ2-7; TRBD1 matches at 9 bases. CDR1 and CDR2 (germline): SNHLY, FYNNEI. The CDR3 is 15 amino acids. The J segment lost 1 base and the V segment lost 3 bases, leaving 4 bases of the junction unmatched.

The chain employs TRBV21-1 and TRBJ2-1; the table's D gene call, TRBD2, was not cross checked with the DNA. TRBV21-1 is annotated as a pseudogene. This CDR3 has 20 residues. This CDR3 is CASSKTSVIAGGPYRNEQFF. As DNA, the CDR3 is TGTGCCAGCAGCAAAACCTCGGTGATAGCGGGAGGGCCATATCGCAATGAGCAGTTCTTC.

The chain employs TRBV29-1 and TRBJ1-2; 12 bases agree with TRBD1. CDR1 SQVTM and CDR2 ANQGSEA come from the germline V gene. The CDR3 consists of 17 residues. V dropped 1 base and J dropped 8; count of bases not matched to a gene: 14. CDR3 DNA: TGCAGCGTTGAAGGTTTCCGGGACAGGGGGCCAGTAAGGGGCTACACCTTC. Residues: CSVEGFRDRGPVRGYTF. Using reference TRBV29-1 and TRBJ1-2 for the parts outside the CDR3, the full variable domain is SAVISQKPSRDICQRGTSLTIQCQVDSQVTMMFWYRQQPGQSLTLIATANQGSEATYESGFVIDKFPISRPNLTFSTLTVSNMSPEDSSIYLCSVEGFRDRGPVRGYTFGSGTRLTVV.

In this sample, this clonotype turned up a few times. The V call is TRBV10-3, the J call TRBJ2-2; no reliable D call. V was clipped by 8 bases and J by 4 bases, with 11 bases between them. In germline, CDR1 is ENHRY, CDR2 SYGVKD. The CDR3 sequence is 13 residues long. The CDR3 here is CAIGDVRTGELFF. The DNA of the CDR3 is TGTGCCATCGGGGATGTTCGCACCGGGGAGCTGTTTTTT.

CDR3 sequence: CATSREYSSYEQYF. DNA for the CDR3: TGTGCCACCAGCAGAGAGTACTCCTCCTACGAGCAGTACTTC. The rearrangement links TRBV15 to TRBJ2-7; the D is unclear. CDR1 and CDR2 from the germline V gene are LNHNV and YYDKDF (reference sequence). This CDR3 comprises 14 residues. The germline V and J ends were trimmed by 0 bases and 0 bases, with 6 bases remaining between them.

For the CDR3, the DNA is TGTGCCATCAGCCCCGGGGGCCCCCCTTACAATGAGCAGTTCTTC. This codes for CAISPGGPPYNEQFF. The genes are TRBV10-3 and TRBJ2-1; D may match TRBD1 or TRBD2 (6 bases each). CDR3 length equals 15 residues. V was trimmed by 6 bases and J by 4 bases, leaving 16 bases between them. CDR1 is ENHRY, CDR2 SYGVKD, per germline.

This clonotype turned up a few times. The chain links TRBV2 to TRBJ2-7; D not certain. Trimming stripped 6 bases from V and 3 bases from J, with 12 bases between. In germline, CDR1 is SNHLY, CDR2 FYNNEI. The CDR3 is 13 residues long. This CDR3 reads CASSYKDLYEQYF. In DNA, the CDR3 is TGTGCCAGCAGCTACAAGGATCTCTACGAGCAGTACTTC.

The sample holds a few counts of this clonotype. This sequence joins TRBV12-3 or TRBV12-4 and TRBJ1-1, with TRBD1 as a possible D gene (5 bases). The V gene lost 7 bases and the J gene lost 1 base, with 13 bases spanning the gap. This CDR3 contains 14 residues. The chain's CDR3 is CASTRGRKNTEAFF. CDR3 sequence (DNA): TGTGCCAGCACCCGGGGCAGGAAGAACACTGAAGCTTTCTTT.

This clonotype was observed a handful of times. V is TRBV18 and J is TRBJ2-2; D ambiguous. The V end was cut by 0 bases, the J end by 0 bases, with 20 bases between. The germline CDR1 and CDR2 sequences are KGHSH and LQKENI. The CDR3 covers 20 residues. The CDR3 DNA reads TGTGCCAGCTCACCACCTTTTATCGAAGGCCTCCACACGAACACCGGGGAGCTGTTTTTT. This encodes CASSPPFIEGLHTNTGELFF.

Concerning this clonotype: One junction end does not reproduce the germline sequence, and a read error may be involved. V usage is TRBV29-1 and J usage is TRBJ2-2; TRBD2 agrees at 12 bases. Germline V gene sequence: CDR1 SQVTM, CDR2 ANQGSEA. The CDR3 spans 18 residues. CDR3 DNA: TGCAGCGCTGAACTAGCGGGGGGCCTGTTCGCGAACACCGGGGAGCTGTTTTTT. Its protein product is CSAELAGGLFANTGELFF.